These T cell receptor beta chains were read from a single sample in a study of PD-1 blockade in mismatch repair-deficient tumors. Repertoires were generated with immunoSEQ multiplex PCR, while TCRdb's copy carries only in-frame clones and drops some. The sample contains under 50,000 clones, roughly 88% of which appear only once. Sequenced here: PBMCs, sampled 38 weeks after starting pembrolizumab. Every receptor here comes from an adult with mismatch repair-deficient cancer. Both conserved end residues are part of each CDR3. The D gene is left open where the match is weak. Clone size appears in some rows only: once, few, many, or a class for an expanded clone.

size: .
D: TRBD1
J: TRBJ2-1
V: TRBV28
CDR3: CASSWGQHNEQFF
DNA: TGTGCCAGCAGTTGGGGACAGCACAATGAGCAGTTCTTC

size: .
D: .
J: TRBJ1-2
V: TRBV21-1
CDR3: CASSARREDGYTF
DNA: TGTGCCAGCAGCGCTCGCAGGGAGGATGGCTACACCTTC

size: .
D: .
J: TRBJ2-7
V: TRBV6-1
CDR3: CASSDGTTSYEQYF
DNA: TGTGCCAGCAGTGACGGGACAACCTCCTACGAGCAGTACTTC

size: .
D: TRBD1
J: TRBJ1-1
V: TRBV2
CDR3: CASNRQGGNTEAFF
DNA: TGTGCCAGCAACCGACAGGGGGGGAACACTGAAGCTTTCTTT

size: .
D: .
J: TRBJ1-1
V: TRBV9
CDR3: CASSAGDFRGTEAFF
DNA: TGTGCCAGCAGCGCGGGGGACTTCCGAGGGACTGAAGCTTTCTTT

size: .
D: TRBD2
J: TRBJ2-1
V: TRBV28
CDR3: CASSPGASGNNEQFF
DNA: TGTGCCAGCAGTCCAGGGGCTAGCGGGAACAATGAGCAGTTCTTC

size: .
D: .
J: TRBJ1-2
V: TRBV7-9
CDR3: CASSLWQTSNYGYTF
DNA: TGTGCCAGCAGCTTATGGCAGACATCTAACTATGGCTACACCTTC

size: few
D: TRBD2
J: TRBJ2-1
V: TRBV5-4
CDR3: CASSPSGRVYNEQFF
DNA: TGTGCCAGCAGCCCGAGCGGGAGGGTCTACAATGAGCAGTTCTTC

size: .
D: .
J: TRBJ1-1
V: TRBV14
CDR3: CASSRQVNTEAFF
DNA: TGTGCCAGCAGCCGACAGGTAAACACTGAAGCTTTCTTT

size: few
D: .
J: TRBJ1-2
V: TRBV5-1
CDR3: CASSLGGLFNYGYTF
DNA: TGCGCCAGCAGCTTGGGAGGGCTATTTAACTATGGCTACACCTTC

size: .
D: TRBD1
J: TRBJ2-2
V: TRBV10-3
CDR3: CASSGTANTGELFF
DNA: TGTGCCTCCTCCGGGACAGCGAACACCGGGGAGCTGTTTTTT

size: .
D: TRBD2
J: TRBJ2-2
V: TRBV9
CDR3: CASSPFSGRKTGELFF
DNA: TGTGCCAGCAGTCCCTTTAGCGGGAGGAAAACCGGGGAGCTGTTTTTT

size: .
D: TRBD2
J: TRBJ2-7
V: TRBV5-1
CDR3: CASSLASGNYEQYF
DNA: TGCGCCAGCAGCTTGGCTAGCGGGAACTACGAGCAGTACTTC

size: .
D: TRBD1
J: TRBJ2-1
V: TRBV14
CDR3: CASSMQTGVNEQFF
DNA: TGTGCCAGCAGCATGCAGACAGGGGTTAATGAGCAGTTCTTC

size: .
D: TRBD1
J: TRBJ1-5
V: TRBV23-1
CDR3: CASSHDRGRESNQPQHF
DNA: TGCGCCAGCAGTCACGACAGGGGGCGCGAGAGCAATCAGCCCCAGCATTTT

size: .
D: TRBD2
J: TRBJ2-3
V: TRBV9
CDR3: CASSVDHVGTSVGTQYF
DNA: TGTGCCAGCAGCGTAGACCACGTCGGGACTAGCGTTGGTACGCAGTATTTT

size: .
D: TRBD2
J: TRBJ2-7
V: TRBV10-1
CDR3: CASRASGNRDEQYF
DNA: TGCGCCAGCAGAGCTAGCGGGAACAGGGACGAGCAGTACTTC

size: .
D: .
J: TRBJ2-7
V: TRBV7-8
CDR3: CASSLIRYEQYF
DNA: TGTGCCAGCAGCTTAATCCGCTACGAGCAGTACTTC

size: .
D: TRBD2
J: TRBJ2-1
V: TRBV29-1
CDR3: CSVVIGLAGGPLNEQFF
DNA: TGCAGCGTTGTCATAGGACTAGCGGGAGGGCCACTCAATGAGCAGTTCTTC

size: once
D: TRBD2
J: TRBJ2-7
V: TRBV30
CDR3: CAWSIPGTSGRVYEQYF
DNA: TGTGCCTGGAGTATCCCCGGGACTAGCGGGAGGGTCTACGAGCAGTACTTC

size: .
D: TRBD2
J: TRBJ2-3
V: TRBV6-1
CDR3: CASSAKTSGRSDTQYF
DNA: TGTGCCAGCAGTGCGAAGACTAGCGGGAGGTCAGATACGCAGTATTTT

size: .
D: TRBD2
J: TRBJ2-7
V: TRBV7-9
CDR3: CASSLRAGGSYEQYF
DNA: TGTGCCAGCAGCTTAAGGGCGGGGGGGTCCTACGAGCAGTACTTC

size: .
D: TRBD1
J: TRBJ1-5
V: TRBV18
CDR3: CASSSDRANQPQHF
DNA: TGTGCCAGCTCGTCAGACAGGGCTAATCAGCCCCAGCATTTT

size: .
D: TRBD2
J: TRBJ2-3
V: TRBV7-6
CDR3: CASSHLLAGKSTDTQYF
DNA: TGTGCCAGCAGCCACCTACTAGCGGGAAAGAGCACAGATACGCAGTATTTT

size: .
D: TRBD1
J: TRBJ2-6
V: TRBV28
CDR3: CASSPPGQGSGANVLTF
DNA: TGTGCCAGCAGCCCCCCGGGACAGGGGAGCGGGGCCAACGTCCTGACTTTC

size: .
D: .
J: TRBJ2-6
V: TRBV5-4
CDR3: CASTLTGTGANVLTF
DNA: TGTGCCAGCACCTTGACGGGAACTGGGGCCAACGTCCTGACTTTC

size: .
D: TRBD2
J: TRBJ2-1
V: TRBV2
CDR3: CASSVSRTSGYYNEQFF
DNA: TGTGCCAGCAGTGTTTCTAGGACTAGCGGGTATTACAATGAGCAGTTCTTC

size: .
D: TRBD2
J: TRBJ2-5
V: TRBV6-6
CDR3: CASSTGLAETQYF
DNA: TGTGCCAGCAGTACCGGACTAGCGGAGACCCAGTACTTC